This T cell receptor beta chain was sequenced during a study of cytomegalovirus exposure and HLA in healthy donors (dated by TCRdb to 2017 to 2019). Context from the whole study: According to an earlier analysis of 450 to 650 of the donors, 150 million to 200 million T cells yielded roughly 110 million unique TCR beta sequences and about 280 Gb of sequence data. An early release covering about 600 HLA-typed donors comprised about 300 gigabases of sequencing data and tens of millions of unique TCR sequences. Of the 300 to 500 genotyped donors, over 80% were placed in the genetic ancestry cluster associated with self-reported Caucasian donors. The aim of the study was to test whether cataloging public T cell receptors could identify signatures of past pathogen exposure. The study used immunosequencing to profile the T cell repertoires of several hundred subjects and linked those repertoires to cytomegalovirus serostatus. A separate validation cohort of 100 to 150 different subjects was used in addition to the 666-subject first cohort. To predict cytomegalovirus infection status, the study brought together high-throughput TCR immunosequencing, statistical association of individual TCRs with disease status, and machine learning. A later analysis re-examined previously published TCR beta repertoires from more than 550 donors and added high-resolution HLA genotyping to investigate patterns of TCR occurrence. Rather than using new phenotypic data, the later analysis identified candidate immune exposures from TCR beta sequences and from how often those sequences occurred across donors. An earlier analysis of 587 of the donors applied high-throughput TCR beta sequencing to assess whether each TCR beta V gene segment acted as functional or pseudogenic. Alongside the repertoire data, information on donor age, sex, ethnicity and CMV serostatus was compiled. A later genetic analysis used genome-wide SNP genotypes for about 65% of the 666 donors, treating that subset as a discovery cohort. All discovery cohort repertoires had been generated on a single sequencing platform. HLA typing covered class I and class II loci at four-digit resolution. The number of donors typed differed by locus, with roughly 620-630 for A, B, C, DRB1 and DQB1, 522 for DQA1, 600 to 610 for DPA1, and some 450 for DPB1. Roughly five DR-DQ haplotypes were handled as single units for association and clustering, since linkage in the cohort was strong. Among about 400 genotyped donors of the cohort, an average of approximately 240,000 unique TCR beta nucleotide sequences was sequenced per donor, of which about 18% were non-productive. On the study overall, not on this receptor specifically: A later analysis associated 15,000 or so TCR beta sequences with specific HLA alleles at a false discovery rate of 0.05. A later analysis reported that several top co-occurrence clusters appeared linked to parvovirus B19, influenza, CMV and Epstein-Barr virus. Most TCR sequences were seen in very few donors, while some public TCRs were found in many individuals. Sequencing depth was assumed to be roughly uniform across donors in the presence/absence analyses, though that assumption may not hold. Because some donors lacked HLA typing at each locus, the association tests relied only on the typed subset. The classifier was reported to diagnose cytomegalovirus status with high specificity and sensitivity in both the original cohort and the validation cohort. A later analysis found that TCR association rates varied across HLA loci, with DRB1 alleles showing the most associated TCRs and HLA-C alleles the fewest. Compared with equally common non-associated chains, HLA-associated TCR beta chains in a later analysis were more clonally expanded and had lower generation probabilities. Assigning TCR associations to individual alleles was difficult when HLA alleles, especially DR and DQ, strongly co-occurred. The authors suggested that the approach could potentially be generalized to other disease states and immunological phenotypes. The only immune exposure information available for the cohort was CMV serostatus. Most CMV-associated TCR beta chains appeared to be HLA-restricted in a later analysis, and the HLA associations seemed to be driven largely by CMV exposure. The sequencing pipeline was judged likely to have produced a cluster of highly shared sequence variants as a technical artifact. A further reported finding was that TCR beta sequences accurately predicted the HLA-A and HLA-B alleles for most subjects in the first cohort. An association between a missense DCLRE1C variant and V-gene and J-gene trimming of TCR beta chains was found in a later genetic analysis and replicated in an independent cohort. In an earlier analysis of 500 to 650 of the donors, most TCR beta V segments appeared in productive rearrangements about 87% or about 30% of the time, broadly matching IMGT annotations. The 87-base-pair reads could not distinguish some IMGT-functional V segments, including TRBV6-2 and TRBV6-3, so those segments were excluded. Compared with the approximately 600-donor mean, donors in an Asian-associated ancestry cluster had fewer N-insertions in productive TCRs, according to a later genetic analysis. The study gave a list of under 200 TCR beta chains associated with cytomegalovirus. This cohort had only TCR beta chains sequenced, and the lack of alpha or paired-chain data limited which features could be detected. Correlated functional status among segregating V segments might be attributable to linkage disequilibrium, but an unknown experimental factor could not be ruled out. Seventeen rarely observed V segments, including chromosome 9 orphons, were excluded from the earlier analysis of about 610 of the donors because counts were too low. In vitro tests confirmed that a few of the cytomegalovirus-associated TCR beta chains recognize cytomegalovirus antigens.

The cohort comprised 666 healthy bone marrow donors. All cohort members were sampled while nominally healthy, although unrecorded immune exposures were likely present. The donor tested CMV seropositive and was one of the 289 seropositive cohort members. A peripheral blood sample was provided by each donor, and peripheral blood mononuclear cells were used for TCR beta sequencing. Genomic DNA was extracted from the blood cell samples with the Qiagen DNeasy Blood Extraction Kit. V is cut by 2 bases and J by 8 bases, and the space between the germline ends is 12 bases. Inclusive of the bounding cysteine and phenylalanine, the CDR3 is 13 residues long. Of all the DNA, just the CDR3 is kept, 39 bases in frame from base 1. The CDR1 and CDR2 encoded by the germline V gene (reference sequence) are MNHEY and SMNVEV. Library creation used the immunoSEQ multiplex PCR assay. For the multiplex PCR, a mixture combining 60 forward primers for TCR Vbeta segments and 13 reverse primers for TCR Jbeta segments was used. A multiplex PCR assay on genomic DNA amplified the CDR3 region of rearranged TCR beta genes. The amplified TCR beta libraries were sequenced on the Illumina HiSeq System as 87-base-pair reads. Per the source publication's procedure: A later analysis counted tens of millions of unique TCR beta chains across the 666 repertoires, and some 12 million of these chains were shared by at least two donors. Raw reads were error-corrected and collapsed into unique sequences by a nearest-neighbor algorithm in which closely related sequences were merged to remove PCR and sequencing errors. To assign V, D and J gene segments, CDR3 sequences were aligned to IMGT reference sequences. For a sequence to be retained, at least a six-nucleotide match to both a V gene segment and a J gene segment was required. A rearrangement counted as productive if the CDR3 had no stop codons and remained in frame with V and J, and every other rearrangement counted as non-productive. Following IMGT convention, CDR3 was defined as the stretch from the second conserved V-encoded cysteine to the conserved J-encoded phenylalanine. In an earlier analysis of approximately 500 of the donors, sequences lacking an unambiguous match to a single V gene segment were excluded. In an earlier analysis of several hundred of the donors, a V segment was called functional when productive rearrangements were above 56.7%, and segregating when the standard deviation between donors exceeded 5%. To diagnose cytomegalovirus status from the catalog of TCR beta chain sequences, a statistical classification framework was built. V and J gene assignment, in a later analysis, came from comparing TCR nucleotide sequences with IMGT/GENE-DB human TR gene sequences. The TCRdist pipeline was used in a later analysis to assign CDR3 sequences and most-parsimonious VDJ recombination scenarios. In a later analysis, each TCR beta chain was defined by its CDR3 amino acid sequence together with its V-gene family, and reads lacking a unique V-gene family were excluded. A later analysis removed several hundred highly shared, low-generation-probability nucleotide sequences to deal with suspected cross-contamination and a sequencing artifact. For each public chain, a later analysis derived a clonal expansion index from normalized ranks of inferred template counts within each repertoire. A later analysis computed generation probabilities with a VDJ recombination model fitted to out-of-frame rearrangements, and checked the results against IGoR. A later analysis scored TCR-TCR, TCR-HLA and TCR-CMV co-occurrence with hypergeometric tests, applying a repertoire-size bias correction to TCR pairs. False discovery rates were estimated in a later analysis by permuting HLA or CMV assignments 20 times. In a later analysis, co-occurring TCRs were grouped using DBSCAN, and TCRdist sequence similarity was added for clustering within HLA-allele-positive subsets. For co-occurrence clustering, repertoires with fewer than 30,000 or more than 120,000 public chains were excluded, along with several repertoires with anomalous nucleotide sharing. TCRdb obtained this table from immuneACCESS and retained in-frame rearrangements with V and J assigned. These tables miss some clones; where compared with another copy, unresolved V genes account for less than half of the shortfall, and the remainder is unexplained. The D gene and trimming were derived from the DNA, and the V and J assignments and clone size from that table. The sample table records about 180,000 clones; 70% to 80% of these occur just once. Of the sample, roughly 1.4% is held by the ten largest clones.

A note on this clone: It has no known antigen specificity. Per-base quality was not reported, and no clone a single base away is much larger than it.

The sequence links TRBV27 to TRBJ1-2, with the D gene too uncertain to name. This sequence originates from a woman in her thirties in good health and CMV-seropositive. The sequenced material came from PBMCs. The CDR3 reads as follows: CASSLTGLNGYTF. Read as DNA, the sequence is TGTGCCAGCAGTTTAACTGGACTAAACGGCTACACCTTC.